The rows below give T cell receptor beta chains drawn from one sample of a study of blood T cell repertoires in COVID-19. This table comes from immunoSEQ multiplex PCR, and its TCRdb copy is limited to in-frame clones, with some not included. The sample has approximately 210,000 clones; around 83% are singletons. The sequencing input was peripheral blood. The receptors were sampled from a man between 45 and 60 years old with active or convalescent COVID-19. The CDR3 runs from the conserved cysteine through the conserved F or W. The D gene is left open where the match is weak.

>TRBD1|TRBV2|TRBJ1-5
CASRNLGQRNQPQHF
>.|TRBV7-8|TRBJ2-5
CASSLQSETQYF
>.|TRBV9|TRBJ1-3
CASSARTVPSGNTIYF
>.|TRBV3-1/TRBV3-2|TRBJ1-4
CASSPRASAEKLFF
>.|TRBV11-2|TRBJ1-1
CASSPGLALNTEAFF
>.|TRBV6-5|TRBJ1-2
CASSQGQADGYTF
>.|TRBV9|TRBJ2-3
CASSVALPPRDTQYF
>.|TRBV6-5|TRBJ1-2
CASRRTETYGYTF
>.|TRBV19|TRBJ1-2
CASTGQSNYGYTF
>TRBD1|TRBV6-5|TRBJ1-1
CASSYGDRGNTEAFF
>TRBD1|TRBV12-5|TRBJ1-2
CASGKQDRGPKDYGYTF
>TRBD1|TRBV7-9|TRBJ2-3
CASSPPRGSTDTQYF
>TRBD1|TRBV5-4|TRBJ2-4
CASSLRGGQAGIQYF
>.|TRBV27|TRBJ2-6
CASSSSERGDGANVLTF
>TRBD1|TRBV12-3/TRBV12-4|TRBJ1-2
CASGQAPNYGYTF
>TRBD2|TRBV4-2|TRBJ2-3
CASSLGASGIDTQYF
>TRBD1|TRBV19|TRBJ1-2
CATERQGANYGYTF
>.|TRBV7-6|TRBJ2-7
CASSLGGRGSSYEQYF
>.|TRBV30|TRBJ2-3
CAWSVRGGGAVTQYF
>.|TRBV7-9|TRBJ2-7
CASSPSSDEQYF
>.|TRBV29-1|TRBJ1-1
CSGKHQNTEAFF
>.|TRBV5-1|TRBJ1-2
CASSSEGRDGYGYTF
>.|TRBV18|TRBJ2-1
CASSGQETVSYNEQFF
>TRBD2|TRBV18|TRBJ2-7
CASSPAGGWSGAYEQYF